These 21 T cell receptor beta chains share one sample of origin, sequenced in a study of blood T cell repertoires in COVID-19. Sequencing was performed with immunoSEQ multiplex PCR; in TCRdb, only in-frame clones are kept and a portion is missing. In the table there are roughly 300,000 clones, 80% to 90% of which are singletons. Sequencing input: PBMCs or T cells enriched from blood (not recorded which). Receptors originate from a woman in her thirties or forties with acute COVID-19.

CDR3 amino acids: CATKSLLLDTQYF. DNA for the CDR3: TGTGCCACCAAATCCCTCCTACTAGATACGCAGTATTTT. The chain carries TRBV15 and TRBJ2-3; D is ambiguous. This CDR3 has 13 amino acids. Between the trimmed V and J ends, which lost 7 bases and 5 bases, there was a span of 13 bases. The germline gives CDR1 LNHNV, CDR2 YYDKDF (reference sequence).

This clone was recorded once. This chain links TRBV6-5 with TRBJ2-1; TRBD1 matches 9 bases. V lost 6 bases, J lost 9 bases, and 6 bases stayed unmatched. Germline CDR1 is MNHEY and CDR2 is SVGAGI. The length of the CDR3 is 13 residues. CDR3 DNA: TGTGCCAGCAGAAGACAGGGGGAAACTGAGCAGTTCTTC. It translates to CASRRQGETEQFF.

The chain carries TRBV4-3 and TRBJ1-5; D gene uncertain. This CDR3 spans 14 amino acids. V was cut by 0 bases and J by 4 bases, with 7 bases left in between. Germline CDR1 reads LGHNA; CDR2 reads YSLEER. The CDR3, as DNA: TGCGCCAGCAGCCAAGATGCGGGGAATCAGCCCCAGCATTTT. Translating gives CASSQDAGNQPQHF.

The V and J genes are TRBV27 and TRBJ1-1, with TRBD1 as a possible D gene (5 bases). V lost 5 bases and J lost 1, with 11 bases in between. Germline V lookup: CDR1 MNHEY, CDR2 SMNVEV (reference sequence). This CDR3 is 14 amino acids long. The chain's CDR3 is CASSPRAPNTEAFF. CDR3 coding DNA: TGTGCCAGCAGTCCCAGGGCTCCGAACACTGAAGCTTTCTTT.

This clone was seen a single time. The V and J genes are TRBV5-1 and TRBJ2-5; 7 nucleotides match TRBD1. Germline V gene sequence: CDR1 SGHRS, CDR2 YFSETQ. CDR3 length: 13 residues. With 5 bases clipped from V and 2 bases from J, the junction kept 3 bases outside the gene matches. The CDR3 spells CASSQGQQETQYF. CDR3 bases: TGCGCCAGCAGTCAGGGACAGCAAGAGACCCAGTACTTC.

This sequence joins TRBV5-4 and TRBJ2-7, with 7 nucleotides matching TRBD2. V lost 4 bases, J lost 1 base, and 8 bases stayed unmatched. Germline V lookup: CDR1 SGHNT, CDR2 YYREEE (reference sequence). This CDR3 has 15 residues. The DNA of the CDR3 is TGTGCCAGCAGCGAATCCGGGACTATATCCTACGAGCAGTACTTC. This encodes CASSESGTISYEQYF.

This sequence joins TRBV5-6 and TRBJ1-2; 8 bases align to TRBD1. Germline trimming cut 0 bases from V and 3 bases from J; bases unmatched to any gene: 4. The CDR3 covers 15 residues. CDR1 is SGHDT and CDR2 is YYEEEE in the germline V gene. CDR3 bases: TGTGCCAGCAGCTTGGCAGGGGGCGCCGACTATGGCTACACCTTC. It codes for CASSLAGGADYGYTF.

V gene TRBV9 combines with J gene TRBJ2-7; tentative D call: TRBD1 (5 bases). Looked up from germline, CDR1 is SGDLS and CDR2 is YYNGEE. Trimming cost V 4 bases and J 0 bases, with 11 bases left between them. This CDR3 has 14 amino acids. The CDR3 DNA follows: TGTGCCAGCAGCCCAGGGCCCGACTCCTACGAGCAGTACTTC. This encodes CASSPGPDSYEQYF.

This chain joins TRBV18 and TRBJ2-3; tentative D call: TRBD2 (5 bases). This CDR3 spans 19 amino acids. V shed 1 base and J shed 4 bases, with 24 bases lying between them. CDR1 is KGHSH, CDR2 LQKENI, per germline. Written as DNA, the CDR3 is TGTGCCAGCTCACCACTGGCGGGTACTGCACAATTCGTCCCAGATACGCAGTATTTT. Protein sequence: CASSPLAGTAQFVPDTQYF.

The chain couples TRBV4-3 to TRBJ2-2; weak D call: TRBD1 (6 bases). Germline lookup yields CDR1 LGHNA and CDR2 YSLEER. The ends were cut back, 4 bases at V and 7 bases at J, with 16 bases in the middle. CDR3 length: 15 residues. Written as DNA, the CDR3 is TGCGCCAGCAGCCGGGGGCAAGGGTCTGGCGGGGAGCTGTTTTTT. Amino acids: CASSRGQGSGGELFF.

This chain joins TRBV7-9 and TRBJ2-1; tentatively, D is TRBD2 (6 bases). Germline V gene sequence: CDR1 SEHNR, CDR2 FQNEAQ (reference sequence). Trimming cost V 3 bases and J 8 bases, with 20 bases left between them. This CDR3 spans 16 amino acids. CDR3 in amino acids: CASSFMWANPGDEQFF. The CDR3 nucleotides are TGTGCCAGCAGCTTTATGTGGGCCAACCCGGGGGATGAGCAGTTCTTC.

The table lists this clone with a few counts. This sequence joins TRBV3-1 (or the pseudogene TRBV3-2) and TRBJ1-2; 7 nucleotides match TRBD1. The germline V gene has CDR1 LGHDT and CDR2 YNNKEL (reference sequence). The CDR3 spans 13 residues. J lost 8 bases, V lost 5 bases, and 8 bases had no gene match. This chain's CDR3 is CASSAQQGTGYTF. In nucleotides, the CDR3 is TGTGCCAGCAGCGCCCAACAGGGGACGGGCTACACCTTC.

The chain couples TRBV5-1 to TRBJ2-6; D might be TRBD1 (6 bases). The germline V gene has CDR1 SGHRS and CDR2 YFSETQ. The CDR3 totals 16 residues. V was clipped by 8 bases and J by 0 bases, with 15 bases between them. In DNA form, the CDR3 reads TGCGCCAGTACCGGGACAAGAGGCTCTGGGGCCAACGTCCTGACTTTC. Its protein product is CASTGTRGSGANVLTF.

The chain joins TRBV20-1 to TRBJ2-4; D is uncertain. Germline lookup yields CDR1 DFQATT and CDR2 SNEGSKA (reference sequence). V was shortened by 7 bases and J by 5 bases, with 6 bases between the two germline ends. The CDR3 is 10 residues long. CDR3 DNA sequence: TGCAGTGTGGCCCAAAACATTCAGTACTTC. Translated, it gives CSVAQNIQYF.

The J gene is TRBJ1-6, the V gene TRBV7-6, with D perhaps matching TRBD1 (6 bases). Germline CDR1 reads SGHVS; CDR2 reads FNYEAQ. This CDR3 comprises 16 residues. Trimming left V 3 bases short and J 6 bases short, with 15 bases between. The CDR3 loop reads CASSFAQGRGNSPLHF. The CDR3, as DNA: TGTGCCAGCAGCTTCGCCCAGGGCAGGGGTAATTCACCCCTCCACTTT.

This clone was found once. The chain employs TRBV6-6 and TRBJ2-7; the D gene is possibly TRBD1 (6 bases). The CDR3 extends over 14 amino acids. Germline values: CDR1 MNHNY, CDR2 SVGAGI (reference sequence). Trimming took 4 bases from V and 2 from J, leaving 12 bases between them. CDR3 amino acids: CASSSDSATYEQYF. The CDR3 bases are TGTGCCAGCAGTTCGGACAGCGCTACCTACGAGCAGTACTTC.

The rearrangement uses TRBV24-1 and TRBJ2-1; D remains ambiguous. The V end was cut by 4 bases, the J end by 7 bases, with 10 bases between. Germline CDR1 is KGHDR and CDR2 is SFDVKD. The CDR3 sequence is 13 residues long. The CDR3 here is CATSEDTRNEQFF. The DNA of the CDR3 is TGTGCCACCAGTGAGGATACGCGGAATGAGCAGTTCTTC.

This clone was seen a handful of times. The chain is built from TRBV4-2 and TRBJ1-5; D remains ambiguous. The ends were cut back, 0 bases at V and 6 bases at J, with 12 bases in the middle. Germline lookup yields CDR1 LGHNA and CDR2 YNFKEQ. The CDR3 runs to 15 residues. The CDR3 reads CASSQEGGYSQPQHF. The DNA for the CDR3 is TGTGCCAGCAGCCAAGAAGGAGGGTATTCTCAGCCCCAGCATTTT.

The chain links TRBV2 to TRBJ1-1, with TRBD1 matching 9 bases. The CDR3 is 17 amino acids. The junction had 13 bases not matched to a gene; V was cut back by 3 bases and J by 5 bases. Germline V CDR1 and CDR2: SNHLY, FYNNEI. The CDR3 is CASSDPQGAARGTEAFF. The CDR3 DNA sequence: TGTGCCAGCAGTGACCCACAGGGGGCCGCTCGAGGTACTGAAGCTTTCTTT.

The V and J genes are TRBV12-3 or TRBV12-4 and TRBJ1-2, with D possibly matching TRBD1 (6 bases). The V gene lost 6 bases and the J gene lost 4 bases, with 12 bases spanning the gap. This CDR3 contains 13 residues. CDR3 loop: CASRTDSTYGYTF. DNA for the CDR3: TGTGCCAGCAGGACGGACAGCACCTATGGCTACACCTTC.

The J gene is TRBJ2-2, the V gene TRBV11-3, with a weak D call TRBD1 (5 bases). The CDR3 runs 19 residues. Germline lookup yields CDR1 SGHNT and CDR2 YENEEA. Trimming shortened V by 7 bases and J by 3 bases, and 27 bases separated the two germline ends. CDR3 nucleotides: TGTGCCAGCACTATACTCTTTTGGGGCCTCCTGGCCGACACCGGGGAGCTGTTTTTT. It yields the protein CASTILFWGLLADTGELFF.